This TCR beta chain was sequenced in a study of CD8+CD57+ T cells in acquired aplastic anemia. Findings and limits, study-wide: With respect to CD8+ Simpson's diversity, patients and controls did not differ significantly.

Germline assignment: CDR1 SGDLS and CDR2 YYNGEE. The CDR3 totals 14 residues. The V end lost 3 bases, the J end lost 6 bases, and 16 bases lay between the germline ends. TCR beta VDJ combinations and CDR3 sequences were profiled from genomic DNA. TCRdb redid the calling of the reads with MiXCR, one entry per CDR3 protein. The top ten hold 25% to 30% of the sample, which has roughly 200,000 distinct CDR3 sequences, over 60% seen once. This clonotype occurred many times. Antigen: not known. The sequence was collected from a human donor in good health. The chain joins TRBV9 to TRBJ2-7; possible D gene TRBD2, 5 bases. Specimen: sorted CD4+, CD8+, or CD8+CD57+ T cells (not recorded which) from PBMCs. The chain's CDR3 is CASSAGTLGREQYF. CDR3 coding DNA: TGTGCCAGCAGCGCCGGTACACTAGGTCGCGAGCAGTACTTC.